Below, 26 T cell receptor beta chains from the same sample are listed, as sequenced in a study of T cell responses to AZD1222 COVID-19 vaccine. Data came from immunoSEQ multiplex PCR; TCRdb stores just in-frame clones and leaves some out. Of some 130,000 clones in the sample, roughly 90% were seen once. Sequencing was performed on peripheral blood, taken on day 0 of AZD1222 vaccination. These receptors were collected from an adult in good health.

The chain couples TRBV19 to TRBJ2-1; D possibly corresponds to TRBD1 (7 bases). Germline CDR1 LNHDA, CDR2 SQIVND (reference sequence). V lost 4 bases to trimming and J lost 7 bases, with 20 bases between them. The CDR3 loop spans 16 amino acids. CDR3 loop: CASSTPGPQGGNEQFF. CDR3 sequence (DNA): TGTGCCAGTAGTACCCCGGGACCCCAGGGGGGAAATGAGCAGTTCTTC.

The chain couples TRBV3-1 (or the pseudogene TRBV3-2) to TRBJ2-2; TRBD2 is a possible D gene (5 bases). The germline V gene has CDR1 LGHDT and CDR2 YNNKEL (reference sequence). Deletions cut 3 bases from V and 1 base from J, with 9 bases between. CDR3 length equals 15 residues. CDR3 in amino acids: CASSHWGVNTGELFF. The DNA for the CDR3 is TGTGCCAGCAGCCACTGGGGAGTGAACACCGGGGAGCTGTTTTTT.

This chain's CDR3 is CASKRGRKNGELFF. In DNA, the CDR3 is TGTGCCAGTAAACGGGGGCGCAAAAACGGGGAGCTGTTTTTT. The chain has TRBV19 and TRBJ2-2; D might be TRBD1 or TRBD2, each matching 6 bases. In germline, CDR1 is LNHDA, CDR2 SQIVND (reference sequence). The CDR3 consists of 14 residues. Trimming removed 7 bases at V and 7 bases at J, with 16 bases between. Combining the CDR3 with reference TRBV19 and TRBJ2-2 gives the whole variable domain DGGITQSPKYLFRKEGQNVTLSCEQNLNHDAMYWYRQDPGQGLRLIYYSQIVNDFQKGDIAEGYSVSREKKESFPLTVTSAQKNPTAFYLCASKRGRKNGELFFGEGSRLTVL.

This rearrangement joins TRBV7-9 to TRBJ1-2; a possible D gene is TRBD1 (5 bases). CDR1 is SEHNR, CDR2 FQNEAQ, per germline (reference sequence). V gave up 5 bases and J gave up 4 bases, with 17 bases separating them. The CDR3 length is 15 residues. The CDR3 region is CASSPKTDTFYGYTF. The CDR3 region has the DNA TGTGCCAGCAGCCCTAAGACAGATACCTTCTATGGCTACACCTTC.

This chain uses TRBV11-2 with TRBJ1-2; TRBD1 might be the D (6 bases). The CDR3 is 18 residues long. Germline CDR1 SGHAT, CDR2 FQNNGV. V gave up 4 bases and J gave up 2 bases, with 23 bases separating them. DNA of the CDR3: TGTGCCAGCAGCTCCATACGACAGGCGGGCGGAACCAACTATGGCTACACCTTC. It codes for CASSSIRQAGGTNYGYTF. The whole variable domain, remainder taken from reference TRBV11-2 and TRBJ1-2, is EAGVAQSPRYKIIEKRQSVAFWCNPISGHATLYWYQQILGQGPKLLIQFQNNGVVDDSQLPKDRFSAERLKGVDSTLKIQPAKLEDSAVYLCASSSIRQAGGTNYGYTFGSGTRLTVV.

The rearrangement joins TRBV18 to TRBJ2-7; TRBD1 aligns across 8 bases. Germline CDR1 KGHSH, CDR2 LQKENI. There are 16 residues in the CDR3. Unmatched junction bases numbered 5, after V lost 1 base and J lost 0 bases. CDR3 sequence reads: CASSPQTGVSSYEQYF. The DNA for the CDR3 is TGTGCCAGCTCACCACAGACAGGGGTCAGCTCCTACGAGCAGTACTTC. Supplemented by reference TRBV18 and TRBJ2-7, the full variable domain reads NAGVMQNPRHLVRRRGQEARLRCSPMKGHSHVYWYRQLPEEGLKFMVYLQKENIIDESGMPKERFSAEFPKEGPSILRIQQVVRGDSAAYFCASSPQTGVSSYEQYFGPGTRLTVT.

This chain links TRBV5-1 with TRBJ1-6; TRBD1 aligns across 8 bases. V gave up 3 bases and J gave up 7 bases; unmatched junction bases: 9. CDR3 length equals 16 residues. Germline V gene lookup returns CDR1 SGHRS and CDR2 YFSETQ. CDR3 residues: CASSSQTGGLNSPLHF. CDR3 coding DNA: TGCGCCAGCAGCTCCCAAACAGGGGGATTAAATTCACCCCTCCACTTT.

The V gene is TRBV5-1, the J gene TRBJ2-1, with 11 nucleotides matching TRBD1. The CDR3 has 15 residues. CDR1 is SGHRS, CDR2 YFSETQ, per germline. With 2 bases clipped from V and 4 bases from J, the junction kept 2 bases outside the gene matches. CDR3 nucleotides: TGCGCCAGCAGCTTCGGGACAGGGGGGTACAATGAGCAGTTCTTC. This translates into CASSFGTGGYNEQFF. The full variable domain, rest sourced from reference TRBV5-1 and TRBJ2-1, is KAGVTQTPRYLIKTRGQQVTLSCSPISGHRSVSWYQQTPGQGLQFLFEYFSETQRNKGNFPGRFSGRQFSNSRSEMNVSTLELGDSALYLCASSFGTGGYNEQFFGPGTRLTVL.

The chain is built from TRBV5-6 and TRBJ2-4; TRBD1 aligns across 8 bases. The CDR3 covers 15 residues. With V trimmed by 5 bases and J by 6 bases, 10 bases remained unmatched. Germline V CDR1 and CDR2: SGHDT, YYEEEE. This CDR3 is CASRPTGTGGNIQYF. CDR3 bases: TGTGCCAGCAGACCAACCGGGACAGGAGGAAACATTCAGTACTTC.

The chain links TRBV6-5 to TRBJ2-5, with 9 bases aligning to TRBD1. The CDR3 has 14 residues. Germline CDR1 MNHEY, CDR2 SVGAGI. Trimming took 6 bases from V and 2 from J; bases not matched to a gene: 4. CDR3 coding DNA: TGTGCCAGCAGGACAGGGGGAGCGCAAGAGACCCAGTACTTC. The encoded protein is CASRTGGAQETQYF.

The genes are TRBV19 and TRBJ2-6; possible D gene TRBD2, 7 bases. Trimming took 11 bases from V and 4 from J, leaving 18 bases between them. CDR1 and CDR2 from the germline V gene are LNHDA and SQIVND (reference sequence). The CDR3 sequence is 15 residues long. This CDR3 is CAANGRGLGANVLTF. The CDR3, as DNA: TGTGCCGCCAACGGGCGGGGGCTGGGGGCCAACGTCCTGACTTTC.

V usage is TRBV7-8 and J usage is TRBJ1-2; D is perhaps TRBD1 (6 bases). CDR1 SGHVS and CDR2 FQNEAQ come from the germline V gene. Trimming took 2 bases from V and 8 from J, leaving 15 bases between them. The CDR3 has 14 amino acids. The CDR3 DNA reads as TGTGCCAGCAGCTTAATCGGACAGACAGCGGGCTACACCTTC. It codes for CASSLIGQTAGYTF.

This clone has just one count. The chain links TRBV12-3 or TRBV12-4 to TRBJ1-3; 7 bases are a match to TRBD1. V was clipped by 7 bases and J by 9 bases; unmatched bases: 9. CDR3 size: 13 residues. CDR3 in DNA: TGTGCCAGCATCGAGGGGGCTTACCCCACCATATATTTT. Its protein product is CASIEGAYPTIYF.

The chain employs TRBV29-1 and TRBJ1-1, with 11 nucleotides matching TRBD1. V was pared by 8 bases and J by 5 bases, with 4 bases of the junction left unmatched. The CDR3 contains 12 residues. Looked up from germline, CDR1 is SQVTM and CDR2 is ANQGSEA. The CDR3 DNA is TGCAGCACGGACAGGGGGCTTACTGAAGCTTTCTTT. The encoded protein is CSTDRGLTEAFF.

The chain combines TRBV7-9 with TRBJ2-7; D is perhaps TRBD1 (5 bases). CDR1 and CDR2 from the germline V gene are SEHNR and FQNEAQ (reference sequence). CDR3 length equals 12 residues. Trimming left V 5 bases short and J 10 bases short, with 15 bases between. The CDR3 spells CASSTTEKGQYF. CDR3 nucleotide sequence: TGTGCCAGCAGCACGACAGAAAAAGGACAGTACTTC.

This clone appeared a single time. V is TRBV11-2 and J is TRBJ2-7; D is possibly TRBD1 (6 bases). Trimming took off 1 base at V and 1 base at J, with 8 bases between the two ends. CDR1 is SGHAT, CDR2 FQNNGV, per germline. The CDR3 extends over 14 amino acids. CDR3 in amino acids: CASSLGQDSYEQYF. The CDR3 DNA sequence: TGTGCCAGCAGCTTAGGACAGGATTCCTACGAGCAGTACTTC.

The chain carries TRBV20-1 and TRBJ1-2; D is unclear. This CDR3 has 14 amino acids. V lost 3 bases and J lost 5, with 16 bases in between. Germline V gene sequence: CDR1 DFQATT, CDR2 SNEGSKA (reference sequence). CDR3 bases: TGCAGTGCTAGTCAATCGTCGGGTCTTTATGGCTACACCTTC. Its protein product is CSASQSSGLYGYTF.

This chain links TRBV5-1 with TRBJ2-3, with a tentative D call TRBD2 (6 bases). The CDR3 is made up of 15 amino acids. Between the trimmed V and J ends, which lost 0 bases and 4 bases, there was a span of 12 bases. In germline, CDR1 is SGHRS, CDR2 YFSETQ. The CDR3 loop reads CASSLEGLNSDTQYF. DNA of the CDR3: TGCGCCAGCAGCTTGGAGGGACTGAACTCAGATACGCAGTATTTT. The whole variable domain, remainder taken from reference TRBV5-1 and TRBJ2-3, is KAGVTQTPRYLIKTRGQQVTLSCSPISGHRSVSWYQQTPGQGLQFLFEYFSETQRNKGNFPGRFSGRQFSNSRSEMNVSTLELGDSALYLCASSLEGLNSDTQYFGPGTRLTVL.

The rearrangement joins TRBV29-1 to TRBJ1-2; no definite D call. The germline V gene encodes CDR1 SQVTM and CDR2 ANQGSEA. V was cut by 4 bases and J by 5 bases, with 14 bases left in between. The CDR3 runs to 13 residues. CDR3 loop: CSVVGGKTYGYTF. CDR3 nucleotides: TGCAGCGTTGTAGGTGGGAAGACTTATGGCTACACCTTC.

The chain couples TRBV6-5 to TRBJ1-6; 7 bases are shared with TRBD1. The CDR3 sequence is 13 residues long. CDR1 is MNHEY and CDR2 is SVGAGI in the germline V gene. Germline trimming cut 4 bases from V and 10 bases from J; bases unmatched to any gene: 4. CDR3 region: CASSFRGESPLHF. The CDR3 DNA reads as TGTGCCAGCAGTTTCAGGGGGGAGTCACCCCTCCACTTT.

This chain joins TRBV5-1 and TRBJ1-6; tentatively, D is TRBD1 (6 bases). The length of the CDR3 is 18 residues. The V and J ends lost 0 bases and 2 bases respectively, with 15 bases between them. Germline loops: CDR1 SGHRS, CDR2 YFSETQ. CDR3 coding DNA: TGCGCCAGCAGCTTGGTTCCCCAGGGGACCCCCTATAATTCACCCCTCCACTTT. It specifies CASSLVPQGTPYNSPLHF.

The J gene is TRBJ2-3, the V gene TRBV30, with 9 bases that match TRBD1. Germline V gives CDR1 GTSNPN, CDR2 SVGIG (reference sequence). Germline trimming cut 3 bases from V and 4 bases from J; bases unmatched to any gene: 8. The CDR3 spans 15 residues. Written as DNA, the CDR3 is TGTGCCTGGAGACCCTCCGGACAGGGGCCAGATACGCAGTATTTT. Residues: CAWRPSGQGPDTQYF.

V and J are TRBV18 and TRBJ2-7; 8 bases line up with TRBD1. Trimming removed 5 bases from V and 4 bases from J; junction bases left unmatched: 7. CDR1 is KGHSH, CDR2 LQKENI, per germline. This CDR3 is 14 amino acids long. CDR3 sequence (DNA): TGTGCCAGCTCAGTAGCCGGGACAGGATACGAGCAGTACTTC. Encoded protein: CASSVAGTGYEQYF.

The chain combines TRBV12-3 or TRBV12-4 with TRBJ1-2; D might be TRBD1 (5 bases). V shed 1 base and J shed 10 bases, with 10 bases lying between them. The CDR3 spans 12 residues. The CDR3 is CASSLGAGPYTF. The CDR3 DNA sequence: TGTGCCAGCAGTTTAGGGGCAGGGCCCTACACCTTC.

The rearrangement links TRBV5-1 to TRBJ1-1; possibly TRBD1 for D (5 bases). CDR3 length: 14 residues. Trimming stripped 0 bases from V and 1 base from J, with 7 bases between. The germline V gene has CDR1 SGHRS and CDR2 YFSETQ. CDR3 DNA sequence: TGCGCCAGCAGCTTGGCGGGACCGAACACTGAAGCTTTCTTT. Amino acids: CASSLAGPNTEAFF.

This clone occurred once. The V gene is TRBV7-9, the J gene TRBJ1-5, with 7 positions matching TRBD1. The germline V gene encodes CDR1 SEHNR and CDR2 FQNEAQ (reference sequence). CDR3 length equals 15 residues. The V and J ends lost 5 bases and 4 bases, in that order; junction bases with no gene match: 8. As DNA, the CDR3 is TGTGCCAGCAGCCTACAGGGGAATGGGAATCAGCCCCAGCATTTT. Translation: CASSLQGNGNQPQHF.